Sequencing of this T cell receptor (beta chain) was carried out in a study of blood T cell repertoires in COVID-19. Study-level background: Collection of acute and convalescent COVID-19 samples took place in the United States, Italy and Spain.

Original processing notes: Amplifying reference gene primers gave estimates of nucleated cell counts. Some clones are missing from TCRdb's copy, which holds only in-frame ones; the method was immunoSEQ multiplex PCR. That table supplies the V and J calls and clone size; D and trimming were determined from the DNA. The sample shows hundreds of thousands of clones, about nine tenths of them seen only once. Per the germline V gene, CDR1 is SGDLS and CDR2 is YYNGEE. V lost 0 bases to trimming and J lost 3 bases, with 6 bases between them. The length of the CDR3 is 14 residues. V gene TRBV9 combines with J gene TRBJ1-4; D is perhaps TRBD1 (6 bases). The sequence came from a woman aged 45-65 years who had recovered from COVID-19. The source material was peripheral blood. Written as DNA, the CDR3 is TGTGCCAGCAGCGTAGGACAGGCTAATGAAAAACTGTTTTTT. Encoded protein: CASSVGQANEKLFF.